These 31 T cell receptor beta chains originate from one sample sequenced in a study of vaccination effects on CD4 cells after COVID-19. Here immunoSEQ multiplex PCR was the method, and the copy in TCRdb shows in-frame clones only, minus some. The sample holds tens of thousands of clones, roughly four fifths seen once. For these receptors, no antigen is known. Under the ViraFEST assay, PBMC were stimulated with viral peptide pools so that antigen-specific CD4+ T cells expanded. Sequencing was performed afterwards. The culture ran for 10 days before CD4+ T cells were isolated. Each person got two doses of an mRNA SARS-CoV-2 vaccine, BNT162b2 or mRNA-1273. Sequencing was performed on CD4+ T cells from PBMCs cultured with HCoV-229E spike peptides, taken after COVID-19 vaccination. These receptors came from a human donor who received a COVID-19 vaccine.

The J gene is TRBJ1-3, the V gene TRBV5-5; weak D call: TRBD1 (6 bases). Germline assignment: CDR1 SGHKS and CDR2 YYEKEE (reference sequence). V was clipped by 0 bases and J by 0 bases, with 10 bases between them. The CDR3 totals 16 residues. The CDR3, as DNA: TGTGCCAGCAGCTTGGACAGGGCTTTCTCTGGAAACACCATATATTTT. Translated, it gives CASSLDRAFSGNTIYF.

The gene calls are TRBV2 and TRBJ1-5; tentatively, D is TRBD1 (6 bases). Per germline, CDR1 SNHLY and CDR2 FYNNEI. V dropped 6 bases and J dropped 0 bases, with 18 bases sitting between them. The CDR3 consists of 17 residues. The CDR3 DNA reads TGTGCCAGCAGCGGGGGACACCTCAAATATAGCAATCAGCCCCAGCATTTT. As protein: CASSGGHLKYSNQPQHF.

This chain links TRBV15 with TRBJ1-1, with a possible D match to TRBD1 (5 bases). This CDR3 spans 14 amino acids. V lost 3 bases and J lost 0, with 8 bases in between. The V gene's germline CDR1 is LNHNV and CDR2 YYDKDF (reference sequence). CDR3 loop: CATSRDKLNTEAFF. The CDR3 DNA is TGTGCCACCAGCAGGGACAAGTTGAACACTGAAGCTTTCTTT.

This chain links TRBV28 with TRBJ1-2; D gene ambiguous. This CDR3 contains 14 residues. The V end lost 6 bases, the J end lost 8 bases, and 19 bases lay between the germline ends. Germline V lookup: CDR1 MDHEN, CDR2 SYDVKM. The CDR3 DNA follows: TGTGCCAGCAGATTTCCCCGGGAAATGGGGGGCTACACCTTC. This sequence encodes CASRFPREMGGYTF.

The chain uses TRBV18 and TRBJ1-5; TRBD1 matches 10 bases. Unmatched junction bases numbered 1, after V lost 3 bases and J lost 2 bases. The CDR3 has 15 amino acids. Germline CDR1 is KGHSH and CDR2 is LQKENI. The CDR3 region has the DNA TGTGCCAGCTCACCGGGGACAGGGGGCAATCAGCCCCAGCATTTT. It yields the protein CASSPGTGGNQPQHF.

The rearrangement uses TRBV3-1 (or the pseudogene TRBV3-2) and TRBJ2-6; TRBD2 is a possible D gene (5 bases). V lost 4 bases and J 0 bases, leaving 13 bases between the germline ends. The length of the CDR3 is 17 residues. Germline V gene sequence: CDR1 LGHDT, CDR2 YNNKEL (reference sequence). The CDR3 nucleotides read TGTGCCAGCAGCCTAGTAGCGCAAAGCTCTGGGGCCAACGTCCTGACTTTC. This codes for CASSLVAQSSGANVLTF.

The CDR3 DNA sequence: TGTGCCATCAGTGGGACAGGGGATAGAGCTAACTATGGCTACACCTTC. Encoded protein: CAISGTGDRANYGYTF. The chain links TRBV10-3 to TRBJ1-2, with 9 positions matching TRBD1. Trimming cost V 4 bases and J 0 bases; bases outside gene matches: 6. The CDR3 sequence is 16 residues long. Germline CDR1 ENHRY, CDR2 SYGVKD.

Concerning this clone itself: A read error may produce the germline difference seen at one junction end. This chain connects TRBV3-1 (or the pseudogene TRBV3-2) to TRBJ2-5, with a weak D call TRBD2 (5 bases). Germline V gene lookup returns CDR1 LGHDT and CDR2 YNNKEL (reference sequence). This CDR3 has 14 residues. Here the CDR3 DNA reads TGTGCCAGCAGCCAACGGAGGAACCAAGAGACCCAATACTTC. It codes for CASSQRRNQETQYF.

The V gene is TRBV5-1, the J gene TRBJ2-5; D ambiguous. The germline V and J ends were trimmed by 1 base and 1 base, with 11 bases remaining between them. Per the germline V gene, CDR1 is SGHRS and CDR2 is YFSETQ. The CDR3 is made up of 15 amino acids. The CDR3 nucleotides are TGCGCCAGCAGCTTGTCGTACAGCCCCCAAGAGACCCAGTACTTC. It translates to CASSLSYSPQETQYF.

The chain uses TRBV10-3 and TRBJ2-7, with a possible D match to TRBD2 (6 bases). The CDR3 has 14 amino acids. Per germline, CDR1 ENHRY and CDR2 SYGVKD. Between the trimmed V and J ends, which lost 2 bases and 5 bases, there was a span of 13 bases. The CDR3 reads CAISEGPEGHEQYF. The CDR3 region has the DNA TGTGCCATCAGTGAGGGCCCGGAGGGCCACGAGCAGTACTTC.

V is TRBV5-5 and J is TRBJ2-2, with 7 bases matching TRBD1. V shed 4 bases, J shed 1 base, and the junction held 4 bases outside the gene matches. The CDR3 extends over 15 amino acids. The V gene's germline CDR1 is SGHKS and CDR2 YYEKEE (reference sequence). CDR3 loop: CASSPGTENTGELFF. The CDR3 nucleotides read TGTGCCAGCAGCCCCGGGACAGAGAACACCGGGGAGCTGTTTTTT. The full variable domain, with the rest looked up from reference TRBV5-5 and TRBJ2-2, is DAGVTQSPTHLIKTRGQQVTLRCSPISGHKSVSWYQQVLGQGPQFIFQYYEKEERGRGNFPDRFSARQFPNYSSELNVNALLLGDSALYLCASSPGTENTGELFFGEGSRLTVL.

The gene calls are TRBV6-5 and TRBJ1-2, with D possibly TRBD1 on 5 matching bases. Per germline, CDR1 MNHEY and CDR2 SVGAGI. This CDR3 contains 14 residues. Trimming removed 8 bases from V and 7 bases from J, with 20 bases in between. CDR3 nucleotide sequence: TGTGCCAGCTCGCCCGGGATGGGGACGAGTGGCTACACCTTC. It encodes CASSPGMGTSGYTF.

The genes are TRBV11-3 and TRBJ2-1; 9 bases are a match to TRBD2. Germline values: CDR1 SGHNT, CDR2 YENEEA. Unmatched junction bases numbered 20, after V lost 5 bases and J lost 9 bases. There are 18 residues in the CDR3. DNA of the CDR3: TGTGCCAGCAGCCTCACATATATGGTTAGCGGGAGTTCGGCTGAGCAGTTCTTC. This gives the protein CASSLTYMVSGSSAEQFF.

This sequence joins TRBV7-8 and TRBJ2-1; 8 bases line up with TRBD1. Germline V gene sequence: CDR1 SGHVS, CDR2 FQNEAQ. CDR3 length equals 15 residues. The trim removed 3 bases at V and 4 bases at J, leaving 5 bases unmatched. CDR3 in amino acids: CASSFGTGLYNEQFF. The CDR3 DNA reads as TGTGCCAGCAGCTTCGGGACAGGCCTATACAATGAGCAGTTCTTC.

This clone was seen only a few times. V usage is TRBV5-4 and J usage is TRBJ1-1; D gene ambiguous. The CDR3 extends over 16 amino acids. The V gene's germline CDR1 is SGHNT and CDR2 YYREEE (reference sequence). V was shortened by 4 bases and J by 1 base, with 17 bases between the two germline ends. CDR3 sequence (DNA): TGTGCCAGCAGCGCGCCGTTCGATTCTCCGAACACTGAAGCTTTCTTT. The encoded protein is CASSAPFDSPNTEAFF.

The chain carries TRBV7-7 and TRBJ2-5; TRBD2 might be the D (5 bases). Germline V gene sequence: CDR1 SSHAT, CDR2 FNYEAQ (reference sequence). The CDR3 spans 14 residues. Between the trimmed V and J ends, which lost 4 bases and 5 bases, there was a span of 14 bases. In DNA form, the CDR3 reads TGTGCCAGCAGCTCCCGGACTCACGGGGAGACCCAGTACTTC. Translating it yields CASSSRTHGETQYF.

This clone was counted only a few times. This rearrangement joins TRBV4-1 to TRBJ1-4; D is uncertain. V dropped 4 bases and J dropped 0 bases, with 9 bases sitting between them. This CDR3 contains 15 residues. Per germline, CDR1 MGHRA and CDR2 YSYEKL. The CDR3 protein is CASSPMGTTNEKLFF. The DNA of the CDR3 is TGCGCCAGCAGCCCGATGGGGACAACTAATGAAAAACTGTTTTTT.

The V call is TRBV7-9, the J call TRBJ2-1; 12 bases agree with TRBD2. Germline CDR1 and CDR2: SEHNR and FQNEAQ (reference sequence). V lost 1 base and J lost 5; bases outside the gene matches: 0. The CDR3 is 15 amino acids. The CDR3 here is CASSLGLAGDNEQFF. Written as DNA, the CDR3 is TGTGCCAGCAGCTTAGGACTAGCGGGAGACAATGAGCAGTTCTTC.

The chain links TRBV11-2 to TRBJ2-7; D unresolved. Germline V lookup: CDR1 SGHAT, CDR2 FQNNGV. This CDR3 spans 14 amino acids. V was shortened by 1 base and J by 1 base, with 8 bases between the two germline ends. The CDR3 nucleotides are TGTGCCAGCAGCTTAGTTGGCAGGTCCTACGAGCAGTACTTC. Its protein product is CASSLVGRSYEQYF.

The chain has TRBV7-2 and TRBJ1-1; D is uncertain. Trimming took 5 bases from V and 6 from J, leaving 13 bases between them. This CDR3 has 13 residues. Germline CDR1 reads SGHTA; CDR2 reads FQGNSA. The CDR3 region is CASSPGRYAEAFF. CDR3 DNA sequence: TGTGCCAGCAGCCCTGGTAGGTACGCTGAAGCTTTCTTT.

This clone occurred a few times. This chain joins TRBV19 and TRBJ1-4, with a possible D match to TRBD1 (5 bases). CDR1 and CDR2 (germline): LNHDA, SQIVND (reference sequence). Trimming cost V 6 bases and J 3 bases, with 14 bases left between them. This CDR3 region has 15 residues. CDR3 nucleotides: TGTGCCAGTAGGGGTCCCAGGGTACCTAATGAAAAACTGTTTTTT. As protein: CASRGPRVPNEKLFF.

This sequence joins TRBV6-1 and TRBJ1-2; D possibly corresponds to TRBD1 (5 bases). This CDR3 comprises 13 residues. Per the germline V gene, CDR1 is MNHNS and CDR2 is SASEGT. Trimming left V 3 bases short and J 6 bases short, with 11 bases between. CDR3 nucleotides: TGTGCCAGCAGTGAGGGCTCAGGGCATGGCTACACCTTC. Residues: CASSEGSGHGYTF.

V usage is TRBV19 and J usage is TRBJ1-6, with D unclear. Germline CDR1 and CDR2: LNHDA and SQIVND (reference sequence). CDR3 size: 15 residues. V lost 6 bases and J lost 0, with 9 bases in between. The CDR3 here is CASRSGSSYNSPLHF. The CDR3 coding sequence is TGTGCCAGTAGATCGGGGAGCTCCTATAATTCACCCCTCCACTTT. Filled out from reference TRBV19 and TRBJ1-6, the complete variable domain reads DGGITQSPKYLFRKEGQNVTLSCEQNLNHDAMYWYRQDPGQGLRLIYYSQIVNDFQKGDIAEGYSVSREKKESFPLTVTSAQKNPTAFYLCASRSGSSYNSPLHFGNGTRLTVT.

This chain connects TRBV11-2 to TRBJ2-7, with no clear D. The germline CDR1 and CDR2 sequences are SGHAT and FQNNGV. The CDR3 runs to 15 residues. V was trimmed by 1 base and J by 5 bases, leaving 15 bases between them. The CDR3 loop reads CASSLAPDPGNEQYF. CDR3 DNA: TGTGCCAGCAGCTTAGCGCCGGACCCTGGGAACGAGCAGTACTTC.

The table lists this clone with a count of one. The chain carries TRBV18 and TRBJ1-6; 7 bases are shared with TRBD1. CDR3 length: 16 residues. V shed 4 bases, J shed 8 bases, and the junction held 11 bases outside the gene matches. Germline CDR1 and CDR2: KGHSH and LQKENI. CDR3 bases: TGTGCCAGCTCACACCCTCCGACAGGGACAGATTCACCCCTCCACTTT. This gives the protein CASSHPPTGTDSPLHF.

In this sample, this clone turned up a few times. V usage is TRBV10-3 and J usage is TRBJ2-1, with D uncertain. This CDR3 spans 12 amino acids. Trimming shortened V by 3 bases and J by 10 bases, and 10 bases separated the two germline ends. The V gene's germline CDR1 is ENHRY and CDR2 SYGVKD. As DNA, the CDR3 is TGTGCCATCAGTGACAATAATAAGGAGCAGTTCTTC. This codes for CAISDNNKEQFF.

This clone appeared a single time. J is TRBJ1-4 and V is TRBV4-1, with D perhaps TRBD1 (6 bases). CDR1 is MGHRA, CDR2 YSYEKL, per germline. Trimming left V 1 base short and J 10 bases short, with 19 bases between. CDR3 length equals 16 residues. The CDR3 nucleotides are TGCGCCAGCAGCCAAGCCATGGTGGGGGGCGGAGGAAAACTGTTTTTT. The encoded protein is CASSQAMVGGGGKLFF.

The chain carries TRBV6-4 and TRBJ1-2; 8 nucleotides line up with TRBD1. This CDR3 has 15 amino acids. The junction had 8 bases not matched to a gene; V was cut back by 2 bases and J by 6 bases. Germline lookup yields CDR1 MRHNA and CDR2 SNTAGT. CDR3 nucleotides: TGTGCCAGCAGTGACGGAAACAGGGGGATAGATGGCTACACCTTC. Translation gives CASSDGNRGIDGYTF.

This clone was observed a handful of times. J is TRBJ1-2 and V is TRBV4-2; no firm D call. This CDR3 contains 13 residues. Germline assignment: CDR1 LGHNA and CDR2 YNFKEQ. Trimming took 0 bases from V and 8 from J, leaving 10 bases between them. CDR3 coding DNA: TGTGCCAGCAGCCAAGATCGGTCGGGAGGCTACACCTTC. Translated, it gives CASSQDRSGGYTF.

This chain links TRBV19 with TRBJ1-3, with D possibly matching TRBD1 (6 bases). Trimming pared 5 bases from V and 0 bases from J, leaving 11 bases between. CDR1 and CDR2 (germline): LNHDA, SQIVND (reference sequence). This CDR3 comprises 15 residues. DNA of the CDR3: TGTGCCAGTAGTGACATACAGGGCTCTGGAAACACCATATATTTT. Its protein product is CASSDIQGSGNTIYF.

The gene calls are TRBV30 and TRBJ1-5; maybe TRBD1 (5 bases). Germline V gene sequence: CDR1 GTSNPN, CDR2 SVGIG (reference sequence). V lost 7 bases and J lost 4, with 11 bases in between. The CDR3 runs 12 residues. The CDR3 here is CASGTGNQPQHF. CDR3 sequence (DNA): TGTGCCTCCGGGACGGGGAATCAGCCCCAGCATTTT.